Below are 19 T cell receptor beta chains sequenced from a single sample in a study of PD-1 blockade in classical Hodgkin lymphoma. Profiling relied on immunoSEQ multiplex PCR, and the TCRdb table lists in-frame clones only, not all of them. The sample carries tens of thousands of clones, about 92% recorded once. All patients relapsed after autologous stem cell transplantation, and brentuximab vedotin exposure varied. Here the sequenced sample was peripheral blood mononuclear cells (PBMCs), taken at baseline. Source of these receptors: a human donor with classical Hodgkin lymphoma.

CDR3 bases: TGTGCCAGCACTAATCAGGGGACCTCCTGGGGCTACACCTTC. Its translation: CASTNQGTSWGYTF. The chain combines TRBV6-1 with TRBJ1-2; tentative D call: TRBD1 (6 bases). The CDR3 loop spans 14 amino acids. With 7 bases removed from V and 8 bases from J, the gap between germline ends came to 20 bases. Germline CDR1 reads MNHNS; CDR2 reads SASEGT.

CDR3 sequence: CASSIMGGDTQYF. The CDR3 region has the DNA TGTGCCAGTAGTATAATGGGGGGAGATACGCAGTATTTT. The rearrangement joins TRBV19 to TRBJ2-3; maybe TRBD2 (6 bases). The CDR3 covers 13 residues. Trimming stripped 2 bases from V and 5 bases from J, with 8 bases between. Germline loops: CDR1 LNHDA, CDR2 SQIVND (reference sequence).

The chain is built from TRBV27 and TRBJ1-2, with a weak D call TRBD1 (6 bases). Germline V lookup: CDR1 MNHEY, CDR2 SMNVEV (reference sequence). The CDR3 length is 14 residues. The V and J ends lost 6 bases and 2 bases respectively, with 13 bases between them. CDR3 protein: CASSATGRNYGYTF. For the CDR3, the DNA is TGTGCCAGCAGCGCGACAGGAAGAAACTATGGCTACACCTTC.

V gene TRBV16 combines with J gene TRBJ2-7, with D tentatively TRBD2 (7 bases). The V gene's germline CDR1 is KGHSY and CDR2 FQNENV. The CDR3 totals 17 residues. V dropped 4 bases and J dropped 7 bases, with 26 bases sitting between them. The CDR3 DNA sequence: TGTGCCAGCAGCCCCCCCCTCCTACAGGGAGGGTTGGGGGAGCAGTACTTC. Residues: CASSPPLLQGGLGEQYF. Looking up the rest from reference TRBV16 and TRBJ2-7 gives the full variable domain: GEEVAQTPKHLVRGEGQKAKLYCAPIKGHSYVFWYQQVLKNEFKFLISFQNENVFDETGMPKERFSAKCLPNSPCSLEIQATKLEDSAVYFCASSPPLLQGGLGEQYFGPGTRLTVT.

This chain links TRBV5-5 with TRBJ2-7; 10 bases line up with TRBD1. Germline V lookup: CDR1 SGHKS, CDR2 YYEKEE (reference sequence). This CDR3 is built from 16 residues. With V trimmed by 0 bases and J by 2 bases, 5 bases remained unmatched. The CDR3 region is CASSLAGGTGAYEQYF. The CDR3 bases are TGTGCCAGCAGCTTGGCGGGCGGGACAGGGGCCTACGAGCAGTACTTC.

This sequence joins TRBV21-1 and TRBJ1-2; TRBD1 is taken as the D call from the table, unchecked against the DNA. TRBV21-1 is reported as a pseudogene. The CDR3 runs to 16 residues. This CDR3 reads CASSKAGPRADYGYTF. In nucleotides, the CDR3 is TGTGCCAGCAGCAAAGCCGGGCCCAGGGCAGACTATGGCTACACCTTC.

The rearrangement links TRBV11-2 to TRBJ2-3, with no clear D. Trimming took 5 bases from V and 0 from J, leaving 15 bases between them. This CDR3 contains 16 residues. The germline gives CDR1 SGHAT, CDR2 FQNNGV. The CDR3 bases are TGTGCCAGCAGCCGGCCTCGTTTCTCTAGCACAGATACGCAGTATTTT. Its translation: CASSRPRFSSTDTQYF. The variable domain in full, completed from reference TRBV11-2 and TRBJ2-3, reads EAGVAQSPRYKIIEKRQSVAFWCNPISGHATLYWYQQILGQGPKLLIQFQNNGVVDDSQLPKDRFSAERLKGVDSTLKIQPAKLEDSAVYLCASSRPRFSSTDTQYFGPGTRLTVL.

The chain joins TRBV11-2 to TRBJ2-1; tentative D call: TRBD1 (6 bases). CDR1 is SGHAT, CDR2 FQNNGV, per germline. The CDR3 runs to 14 residues. V dropped 0 bases and J dropped 7 bases, with 10 bases sitting between them. CDR3 sequence reads: CASSLELRGNEQFF. The CDR3 bases are TGTGCCAGCAGCTTAGAGCTTAGGGGGAATGAGCAGTTCTTC.

This chain joins TRBV2 and TRBJ2-5; D is perhaps TRBD1 or TRBD2 (6 bases each). The CDR3 covers 15 residues. Germline-derived CDR1 and CDR2 are SNHLY and FYNNEI. Trimming cost V 5 bases and J 6 bases, with 19 bases left between them. The DNA of the CDR3 is TGTGCCAGCAGTAAGGGAGGCAGGGGCGTAAAGACCCAGTACTTC. Protein sequence: CASSKGGRGVKTQYF.

In DNA, the CDR3 is TGTGCCAGCAGCCAAGGTACCCTGCCCCCGTTGAATGAGCAGTTCTTC. Translating it yields CASSQGTLPPLNEQFF. This chain uses TRBV4-2 with TRBJ2-1; D is uncertain. In germline, CDR1 is LGHNA, CDR2 YNFKEQ. The ends were cut back, 1 base at V and 7 bases at J, with 17 bases in the middle. The CDR3 has 16 amino acids.

In DNA, the CDR3 is TGTGCCACCAGCAGAGTGGGGGCGGACGAAAAACTGTTTTTT. Translating it yields CATSRVGADEKLFF. V and J are TRBV15 and TRBJ1-4; D perhaps matches TRBD1 (6 bases). Trimming left V 1 base short and J 8 bases short, with 11 bases between. Germline V CDR1 and CDR2: LNHNV, YYDKDF (reference sequence). This CDR3 is built from 14 residues.

The chain employs TRBV7-9 and TRBJ2-3, with 13 bases matching TRBD2. The length of the CDR3 is 15 residues. Germline V gene lookup returns CDR1 SEHNR and CDR2 FQNEAQ (reference sequence). J lost 7 bases, V lost 5 bases, and 6 bases had no gene match. The CDR3 loop reads CASSQELAGGHTQYF. The CDR3 coding sequence is TGTGCCAGCAGCCAAGAACTAGCGGGGGGGCATACGCAGTATTTT.

The chain joins TRBV11-2 to TRBJ1-1; D gene unclear. The CDR3 runs to 13 residues. V was clipped by 5 bases and J by 7 bases, with 14 bases between them. Germline loops: CDR1 SGHAT, CDR2 FQNNGV. The CDR3 DNA follows: TGTGCCAGCAGCCGAATCGGGAGGTATGAAGCTTTCTTT. Translating it yields CASSRIGRYEAFF.

The chain employs TRBV2 and TRBJ1-5; D is undetermined. Trimming removed 3 bases from V and 0 bases from J, with 15 bases in between. The CDR3 covers 17 residues. The V gene's germline CDR1 is SNHLY and CDR2 FYNNEI. The CDR3 spells CASSDGPTAYSNQPQHF. Written as DNA, the CDR3 is TGTGCCAGCAGTGATGGACCGACGGCCTATAGCAATCAGCCCCAGCATTTT.

The rearrangement joins TRBV28 to TRBJ2-7; D may be TRBD1 (5 bases). There are 13 residues in the CDR3. V lost 3 bases and J lost 6, with 12 bases in between. Germline CDR1 is MDHEN and CDR2 is SYDVKM. CDR3 bases: TGTGCCAGCAGTTTTTCGGGCAGGGTCGAGCAGTACTTC. This sequence encodes CASSFSGRVEQYF.

The chain couples TRBV19 to TRBJ1-1; no definite D call. V was shortened by 3 bases and J by 5 bases, with 10 bases between the two germline ends. Germline V CDR1 and CDR2: LNHDA, SQIVND (reference sequence). The CDR3 runs 13 residues. In nucleotides, the CDR3 is TGTGCCAGTAGTATTCGAAAAGCGACTGAAGCTTTCTTT. Translation: CASSIRKATEAFF.

The rearrangement joins TRBV5-5 to TRBJ2-3; 8 bases are a match to TRBD2. The CDR3 runs 18 residues. After removal of 4 bases from V and 4 bases from J, the junction contained 17 bases not matched to a gene. Per the germline V gene, CDR1 is SGHKS and CDR2 is YYEKEE (reference sequence). In DNA, the CDR3 is TGTGCCAGCAGCCGGATAGGGACCGGGACTAGTACCTCAGATACGCAGTATTTT. It codes for CASSRIGTGTSTSDTQYF.

This clone was observed a single time. The chain couples TRBV6-5 to TRBJ1-1, with 8 bases identical to TRBD1. With 5 bases clipped from V and 4 bases from J, the junction kept 6 bases outside the gene matches. The CDR3 has 14 residues. From germline, CDR1 is MNHEY and CDR2 SVGAGI. CDR3 in amino acids: CASSAGGHSTEAFF. As DNA, the CDR3 is TGTGCCAGCAGTGCAGGGGGCCACAGCACTGAAGCTTTCTTT.

This chain joins TRBV15 and TRBJ2-5; D is unclear. CDR3 length: 12 amino acids. CDR1 and CDR2 (germline): LNHNV, YYDKDF (reference sequence). Trimming shortened V by 1 base and J by 3 bases, and 3 bases separated the two germline ends. The CDR3: CATSRGEETQYF. In DNA, the CDR3 is TGTGCCACCAGCAGAGGGGAAGAGACCCAGTACTTC.